A single sample gave rise to the 10 T cell receptor beta chains below, sequenced in a study of T cells in Graves' hyperthyroidism and ophthalmopathy. Authors of the study amplified TCR beta CDR3 regions from RNA transcripts. HTBI primers were used for first-round RT-PCR of the TCR CDR3. TCRdb re-derived calls from the multiplex PCR reads in MiXCR, one entry per CDR3 protein. The repertoire holds 530,000 or so distinct CDR3 sequences, with around 45% as singletons. Sequencing was carried out using peripheral blood or thyroid tissue (not recorded which). Receptors were obtained from a woman aged 18 to 35 with Graves' hyperthyroidism.

This clonotype was picked up many times. The chain uses TRBV20-1 and TRBJ2-7; 11 nucleotides align to TRBD2. The CDR3 sequence is 14 residues long. J lost 2 bases, V lost 4 bases, and 4 bases had no gene match. Germline loops: CDR1 DFQATT, CDR2 SNEGSKA (reference sequence). The CDR3 reads CSAKLAGVAYEQYF. In nucleotides, the CDR3 is TGCAGTGCTAAACTAGCGGGAGTGGCCTACGAGCAGTACTTC.

This sequence joins TRBV24-1 and TRBJ1-5; the D gene is possibly TRBD1 (5 bases). This CDR3 comprises 15 residues. Germline V gene data show CDR1 as KGHDR and CDR2 as SFDVKD. The V end was cut by 5 bases, the J end by 5 bases, with 15 bases between. The CDR3 DNA reads TGTGCCACCAGTGCTAGAAAGACAGAGTATCAGCCCCAGCATTTT. This codes for CATSARKTEYQPQHF.

As concerns this clonotype: A much bigger clone sits one base away, suggesting this may be a read error. V usage is TRBV10-3 and J usage is TRBJ2-7; D remains ambiguous. The length of the CDR3 is 11 residues. Germline CDR1 and CDR2: ENHRY and SYGVKD. V lost 3 bases to trimming and J lost 3 bases, with 3 bases between them. The CDR3 sequence: CAISDRYEQYF. CDR3 sequence (DNA): TGTGCCATCAGTGACCGCTACGAGCAGTACTTC.

The J gene is TRBJ1-2, the V gene TRBV15; maybe TRBD1 (5 bases). V was clipped by 3 bases and J by 8 bases, with 16 bases between them. Germline CDR1 is LNHNV and CDR2 is YYDKDF (reference sequence). The CDR3 consists of 14 residues. The chain's CDR3 is CATSSYDGQRGYTF. DNA of the CDR3: TGTGCCACCAGCAGTTACGACGGACAACGGGGCTACACCTTC.

The chain employs TRBV29-1 and TRBJ1-2; possibly TRBD1 for D (5 bases). The CDR3 length is 12 residues. The germline CDR1 and CDR2 sequences are SQVTM and ANQGSEA. The CDR3 region has the DNA TGCAGTCCATGGACAACGAGGGACGGCTACACCTTC. Its protein is CSPWTTRDGYTF.

This clonotype was seen at least ten times. The J gene is TRBJ1-6, the V gene TRBV11-2; perhaps TRBD1 as D (5 bases). Between the trimmed V and J ends, which lost 5 bases and 9 bases, there was a span of 20 bases. CDR3 size: 16 residues. Germline CDR1 is SGHAT and CDR2 is FQNNGV. As DNA, the CDR3 is TGTGCCAGCAGCCCAACCCGGGGGGGGTTAGGTTCACCCCTCCACTTT. This translates into CASSPTRGGLGSPLHF.

This clonotype was counted once. The CDR3 nucleotides are TGTGCCAGCAGTCGTAGTGGCACCGGGGAGCTGTTTTTT. Protein sequence: CASSRSGTGELFF. The chain is built from TRBV2 and TRBJ2-2, with D unresolved. The CDR3 is 13 amino acids. V gave up 5 bases and J gave up 4 bases, with 8 bases separating them. Germline-derived CDR1 and CDR2 are SNHLY and FYNNEI.

In this sample, this clonotype turned up many times. The genes are TRBV5-5 and TRBJ1-2; the D gene is possibly TRBD1 (5 bases). Deletions cut 2 bases from V and 5 bases from J, with 22 bases between. Germline CDR1 SGHKS, CDR2 YYEKEE (reference sequence). The CDR3 extends over 17 amino acids. CDR3 region: CASSFGTGGKRGYGYTF. CDR3 nucleotide sequence: TGTGCCAGCAGCTTTGGTACAGGCGGCAAACGGGGATATGGCTACACCTTC.

This chain joins TRBV5-1 and TRBJ1-2; D is uncertain. The CDR3 has 16 residues. Germline V gene lookup returns CDR1 SGHRS and CDR2 YFSETQ. V lost 0 bases, J lost 7 bases, and 19 bases lay in between. The CDR3 sequence: CASSLADIPGGPGYTF. CDR3 sequence (DNA): TGCGCCAGCAGCTTGGCCGACATCCCGGGTGGGCCTGGCTACACCTTC. Full variable domain (missing parts from reference TRBV5-1 and TRBJ1-2): KAGVTQTPRYLIKTRGQQVTLSCSPISGHRSVSWYQQTPGQGLQFLFEYFSETQRNKGNFPGRFSGRQFSNSRSEMNVSTLELGDSALYLCASSLADIPGGPGYTFGSGTRLTVV.

DNA of the CDR3: TGCAGCGGCCGCGGGACAGGCAATCAGCCCCAGCATTTT. It specifies CSGRGTGNQPQHF. The V gene is TRBV29-1, the J gene TRBJ1-5; 7 bases match TRBD1. From germline, CDR1 is SQVTM and CDR2 ANQGSEA. With V trimmed by 7 bases and J by 2 bases, 5 bases remained unmatched. The CDR3 sequence is 13 residues long.